This is a list of T cell receptor beta chains from one sample in a study of post-analysis software for immune sequencing data. Each CDR3 protein is one row after TCRdb ran MiXCR on the PCR reads. The top ten hold around an eighth of the sample, which has a few hundred thousand distinct CDR3 sequences, approximately 38% seen once. The sample taken for sequencing was blood. These TCRs come from a girl aged 10-17 years with multiple sclerosis. The CDR3 runs from the conserved cysteine through the conserved F or W. Fields, in order: D gene, clone size, J gene, V gene, CDR3 DNA, CDR3 protein. A D gene is named only where the DNA matches it firmly. Not every row has a clone size; where given, it reads once, few, many or a size class.

D gene: .; clone size: .; J gene: TRBJ2-1; V gene: TRBV7-9; CDR3 DNA: TGTGCCAGCAGCTTTCCGGGACAAGGTGTAAGCTCCTACAATGAGCAGTTCTTC; CDR3 protein: CASSFPGQGVSSYNEQFF
D gene: .; clone size: .; J gene: TRBJ2-2; V gene: TRBV9; CDR3 DNA: TGTGCCAGCAGCGTAGCTCTAGGGGGGGTCACCACCGGGGAGCTGTTTTTT; CDR3 protein: CASSVALGGVTTGELFF
D gene: .; clone size: .; J gene: TRBJ2-5; V gene: TRBV20-1; CDR3 DNA: TGCAGTGCTCGGACAGGGTGGAGGGGAGGGGAAGAGACCCAGTACTTC; CDR3 protein: CSARTGWRGGEETQYF
D gene: .; clone size: many; J gene: TRBJ2-3; V gene: TRBV5-1; CDR3 DNA: TGCGCCAGCAGCTTGAATCTAGCACCAGATACGCAGTATTTT; CDR3 protein: CASSLNLAPDTQYF
D gene: .; clone size: few; J gene: TRBJ2-7; V gene: TRBV12-3/TRBV12-4; CDR3 DNA: TGTGCCAGCAGCCCCCGGGAGAACTACGAGCAGTACTTC; CDR3 protein: CASSPRENYEQYF
D gene: .; clone size: .; J gene: TRBJ2-7; V gene: TRBV5-1; CDR3 DNA: TGCGCCAGCAGCTTTGGAACAGGGCTTAATTGGAACGAGCAGTACTTC; CDR3 protein: CASSFGTGLNWNEQYF
D gene: .; clone size: .; J gene: TRBJ2-5; V gene: TRBV7-9; CDR3 DNA: TGTGCCAGCAGCCTAATATCGGAGACCCAGTACTTC; CDR3 protein: CASSLISETQYF
D gene: .; clone size: .; J gene: TRBJ2-5; V gene: TRBV5-1; CDR3 DNA: TGCGCCAGCAGCCCGGTCGTAGATGTACAAGAGGCCCAGTACTTC; CDR3 protein: CASSPVVDVQEAQYF
D gene: TRBD1; clone size: many; J gene: TRBJ1-2; V gene: TRBV12-3/TRBV12-4; CDR3 DNA: TGTGCCAGCAGCCAGGACAGGACCTATGGCTACACCTTC; CDR3 protein: CASSQDRTYGYTF
D gene: .; clone size: .; J gene: TRBJ2-5; V gene: TRBV6-1; CDR3 DNA: TGTGTCAGTTTTGCCGGGTATCGAGAGACCCAGTACTTC; CDR3 protein: CVSFAGYRETQYF
D gene: .; clone size: few; J gene: TRBJ2-1; V gene: TRBV15; CDR3 DNA: TGTGCCACCAGCAGAGCAGCACAGTACAATGAGCAGTTCTTC; CDR3 protein: CATSRAAQYNEQFF
D gene: .; clone size: few; J gene: TRBJ2-1; V gene: TRBV18; CDR3 DNA: TGTGCCAGCTCACCACCTAGCACCGGTGAGCAGTTCTTC; CDR3 protein: CASSPPSTGEQFF
D gene: .; clone size: .; J gene: TRBJ2-7; V gene: TRBV4-3; CDR3 DNA: TGCGCCAGCAGCGAGGAGAAAGTCAGCTCCTACGAGCAGTACTTC; CDR3 protein: CASSEEKVSSYEQYF
D gene: TRBD1; clone size: few; J gene: TRBJ2-7; V gene: TRBV5-1; CDR3 DNA: TGCGCCAGCAGCCCCAGGGACAGGGGTATCGCCTACGAGCAGTACTTC; CDR3 protein: CASSPRDRGIAYEQYF
D gene: .; clone size: many; J gene: TRBJ1-5; V gene: TRBV4-1; CDR3 DNA: TGCGCCAGCAGCCAAGGTTACCGGGTTAATCAGCCCCAGCATTTT; CDR3 protein: CASSQGYRVNQPQHF
D gene: .; clone size: few; J gene: TRBJ2-5; V gene: TRBV30; CDR3 DNA: TGTGCCTGGAATGGAGGGGGCGCCGAGACCCAGTACTTC; CDR3 protein: CAWNGGGAETQYF
D gene: .; clone size: .; J gene: TRBJ1-6; V gene: TRBV27; CDR3 DNA: TGTGCCAGCCACCGAAAATCACCCCTCCACTTT; CDR3 protein: CASHRKSPLHF
D gene: TRBD1; clone size: few; J gene: TRBJ1-1; V gene: TRBV20-1; CDR3 DNA: TGCAGTGCTAGAAGGAGAGACAGGGCCAACACTGAAGCTTTCTTT; CDR3 protein: CSARRRDRANTEAFF
D gene: TRBD1; clone size: .; J gene: TRBJ2-1; V gene: TRBV27; CDR3 DNA: TGTGCCAGCAGTTTTATAAGCGGGACAGGGTACAATGAGCAGTTCTTC; CDR3 protein: CASSFISGTGYNEQFF
D gene: .; clone size: .; J gene: TRBJ2-5; V gene: TRBV6-1; CDR3 DNA: TGTGCCAGCAGTCGGAAGACTCTAATGCGAGAGACCCAGTACTTC; CDR3 protein: CASSRKTLMRETQYF
D gene: .; clone size: few; J gene: TRBJ2-5; V gene: TRBV5-1; CDR3 DNA: TGCGCCAGCAGCTTACGTCGGACAGCCGGGGAGACCCAGTACTTC; CDR3 protein: CASSLRRTAGETQYF
D gene: TRBD2; clone size: few; J gene: TRBJ2-4; V gene: TRBV9; CDR3 DNA: TGTGCCAGCAGCGCCTTTGCGGGGGACTCCGGAGACATTCAGTACTTC; CDR3 protein: CASSAFAGDSGDIQYF
D gene: .; clone size: .; J gene: TRBJ2-7; V gene: TRBV20-1; CDR3 DNA: TGCAGTGCTAGCCATGCCGGGACTGGCGCCTACGAGCAGTACTTC; CDR3 protein: CSASHAGTGAYEQYF
D gene: .; clone size: .; J gene: TRBJ2-2; V gene: TRBV10-3; CDR3 DNA: TGTGCCATCGGTGAAAGGGGGGCCCTCAACACCGGGGAGCTGTTTTTT; CDR3 protein: CAIGERGALNTGELFF
D gene: TRBD2; clone size: .; J gene: TRBJ2-2; V gene: TRBV20-1; CDR3 DNA: TGCAGTGCTAGTCGGGGGGGGACGAACACCGGGGAGCTGTTTTTT; CDR3 protein: CSASRGGTNTGELFF
D gene: TRBD2; clone size: .; J gene: TRBJ2-3; V gene: TRBV12-3/TRBV12-4; CDR3 DNA: TGTGCCAGCAGCACCGGGACTAGCGGGGGTTCCTACACAGATACGCAGTATTTT; CDR3 protein: CASSTGTSGGSYTDTQYF
D gene: TRBD2; clone size: .; J gene: TRBJ2-7; V gene: TRBV6-5; CDR3 DNA: TGTGCCAGCAGTTCCTCGACTAGCGGGCCCCACTACGAGCAGTACTTC; CDR3 protein: CASSSSTSGPHYEQYF
D gene: .; clone size: few; J gene: TRBJ2-6; V gene: TRBV6-5; CDR3 DNA: TGTGCCAGCAGTTACGGACGGACAGTTTACTCTGGGGCCAACGTCCTGACTTTC; CDR3 protein: CASSYGRTVYSGANVLTF
D gene: .; clone size: .; J gene: TRBJ2-1; V gene: TRBV28; CDR3 DNA: TGTGCCAGCTCTGGGCGGGCCTACAATGAGCAGTTCTTC; CDR3 protein: CASSGRAYNEQFF
D gene: .; clone size: .; J gene: TRBJ2-4; V gene: TRBV12-3/TRBV12-4; CDR3 DNA: TGCGCCAGCAGTTCGGGAAGGGTGGGAGCCAAAAACATTCAGTACTTC; CDR3 protein: CASSSGRVGAKNIQYF
D gene: .; clone size: few; J gene: TRBJ2-5; V gene: TRBV7-2; CDR3 DNA: TGTGCCAGCAGCTCGAAATCCTTCCGGGACCGCCGGGAGACCCAGTACTTC; CDR3 protein: CASSSKSFRDRRETQYF
D gene: .; clone size: .; J gene: TRBJ2-5; V gene: TRBV20-1; CDR3 DNA: TGCAGTGCTAGCAACCAAGAGACCCAGTACTTC; CDR3 protein: CSASNQETQYF
D gene: TRBD1; clone size: .; J gene: TRBJ2-5; V gene: TRBV28; CDR3 DNA: TGTGCCAGCAGTGAGACAGGGAACCAAGAGACCCAGTACTTC; CDR3 protein: CASSETGNQETQYF
D gene: .; clone size: .; J gene: TRBJ1-2; V gene: TRBV20-1; CDR3 DNA: TGCAGTGCCCGGACCGCTGAATCCTATGGCTACACCTTC; CDR3 protein: CSARTAESYGYTF
D gene: .; clone size: many; J gene: TRBJ1-1; V gene: TRBV12-3/TRBV12-4; CDR3 DNA: TGTGCCAGCACCTCGACGGTGAACACTGAAGCTTTCTTT; CDR3 protein: CASTSTVNTEAFF
D gene: .; clone size: few; J gene: TRBJ1-1; V gene: TRBV12-3/TRBV12-4; CDR3 DNA: TGTGCCAGCAAAGTTACAGGAGTAAACACTGAAGCTTTCTTT; CDR3 protein: CASKVTGVNTEAFF
D gene: .; clone size: .; J gene: TRBJ1-2; V gene: TRBV20-1; CDR3 DNA: TGCAGTGCTAGGAGCCCGGGACAATCGGGCTACACCTTC; CDR3 protein: CSARSPGQSGYTF
D gene: TRBD1; clone size: .; J gene: TRBJ1-4; V gene: TRBV9; CDR3 DNA: TGTGCCAGCAGCGGACGGACAGGGCTGAATGAAAAACTGTTTTTT; CDR3 protein: CASSGRTGLNEKLFF
D gene: .; clone size: .; J gene: TRBJ1-1; V gene: TRBV2; CDR3 DNA: TGTGCCAGCAGTGAGGTTCCTGGGTTTTCCACTGAAGCTTTCTTT; CDR3 protein: CASSEVPGFSTEAFF
D gene: .; clone size: .; J gene: TRBJ2-7; V gene: TRBV7-9; CDR3 DNA: TGTGCCAGCAGCTTGTCTGAGGGGGACCGGCCCTACGAGCAGTACTTC; CDR3 protein: CASSLSEGDRPYEQYF
D gene: .; clone size: .; J gene: TRBJ2-3; V gene: TRBV12-5; CDR3 DNA: TGTGCTAGTGGCCGTCCTGAAAGCACAGATACGCAGTATTTT; CDR3 protein: CASGRPESTDTQYF